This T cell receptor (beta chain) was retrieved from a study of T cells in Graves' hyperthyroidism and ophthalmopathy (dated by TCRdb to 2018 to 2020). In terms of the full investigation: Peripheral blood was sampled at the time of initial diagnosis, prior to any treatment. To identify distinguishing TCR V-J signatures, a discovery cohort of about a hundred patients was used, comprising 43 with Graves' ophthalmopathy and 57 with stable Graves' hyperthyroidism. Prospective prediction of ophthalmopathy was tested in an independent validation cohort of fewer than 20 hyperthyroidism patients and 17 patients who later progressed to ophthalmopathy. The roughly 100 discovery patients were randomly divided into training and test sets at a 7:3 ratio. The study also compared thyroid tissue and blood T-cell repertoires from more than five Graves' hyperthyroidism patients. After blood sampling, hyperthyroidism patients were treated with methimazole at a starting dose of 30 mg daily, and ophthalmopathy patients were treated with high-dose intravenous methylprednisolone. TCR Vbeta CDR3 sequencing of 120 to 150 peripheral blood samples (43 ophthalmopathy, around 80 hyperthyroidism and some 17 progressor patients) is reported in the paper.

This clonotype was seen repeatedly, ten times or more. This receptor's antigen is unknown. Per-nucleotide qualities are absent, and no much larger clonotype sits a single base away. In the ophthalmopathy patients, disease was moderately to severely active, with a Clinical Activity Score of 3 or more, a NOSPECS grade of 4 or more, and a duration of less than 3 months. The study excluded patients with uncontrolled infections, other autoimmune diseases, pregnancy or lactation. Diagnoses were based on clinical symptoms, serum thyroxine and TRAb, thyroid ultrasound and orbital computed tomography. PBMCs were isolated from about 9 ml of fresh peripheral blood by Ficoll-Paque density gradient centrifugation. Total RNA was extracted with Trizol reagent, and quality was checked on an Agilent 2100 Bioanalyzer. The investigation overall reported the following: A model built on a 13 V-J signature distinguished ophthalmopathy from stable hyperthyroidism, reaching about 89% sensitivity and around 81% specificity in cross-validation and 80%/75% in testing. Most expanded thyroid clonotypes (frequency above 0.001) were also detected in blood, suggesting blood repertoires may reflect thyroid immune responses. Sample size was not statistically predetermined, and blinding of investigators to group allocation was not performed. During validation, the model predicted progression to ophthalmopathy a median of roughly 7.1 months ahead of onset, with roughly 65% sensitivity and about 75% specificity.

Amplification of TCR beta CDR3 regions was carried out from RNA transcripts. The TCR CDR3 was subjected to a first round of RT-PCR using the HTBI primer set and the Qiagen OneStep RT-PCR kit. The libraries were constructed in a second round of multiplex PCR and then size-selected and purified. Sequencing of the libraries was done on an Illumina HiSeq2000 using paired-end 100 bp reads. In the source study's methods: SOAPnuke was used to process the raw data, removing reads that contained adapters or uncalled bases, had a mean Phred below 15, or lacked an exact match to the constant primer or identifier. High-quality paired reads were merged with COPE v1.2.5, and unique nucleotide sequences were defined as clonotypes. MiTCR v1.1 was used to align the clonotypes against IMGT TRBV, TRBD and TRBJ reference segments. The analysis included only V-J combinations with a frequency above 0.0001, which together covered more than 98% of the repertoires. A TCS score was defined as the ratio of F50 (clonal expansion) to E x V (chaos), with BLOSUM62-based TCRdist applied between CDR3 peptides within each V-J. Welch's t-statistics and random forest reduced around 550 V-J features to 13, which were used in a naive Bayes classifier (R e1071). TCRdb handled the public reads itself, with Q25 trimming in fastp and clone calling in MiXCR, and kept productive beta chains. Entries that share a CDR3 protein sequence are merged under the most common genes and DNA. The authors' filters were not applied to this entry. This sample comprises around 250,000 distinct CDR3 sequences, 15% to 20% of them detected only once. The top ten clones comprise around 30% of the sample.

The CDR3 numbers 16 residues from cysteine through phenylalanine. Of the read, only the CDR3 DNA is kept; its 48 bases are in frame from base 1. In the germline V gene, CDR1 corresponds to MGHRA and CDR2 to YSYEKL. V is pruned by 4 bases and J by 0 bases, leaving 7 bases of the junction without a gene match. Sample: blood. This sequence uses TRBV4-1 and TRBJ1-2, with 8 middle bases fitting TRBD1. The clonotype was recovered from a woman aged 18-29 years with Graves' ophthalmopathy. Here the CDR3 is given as CASSPNLDRANYGYTF. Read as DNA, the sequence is TGCGCCAGCAGCCCAAACTTGGACAGGGCTAACTATGGCTACACCTTC.